Presented here are 2 T cell receptor beta chains from one specimen sequenced in a study of T cell clones after liver transplantation. TCRdb keeps only in-frame clones here, not all; method: immunoSEQ multiplex PCR. This sample carries around 30,000 clones, around 96% of them seen once, and the ten largest clones take roughly a quarter. The sample in question was CD8+ T cells from blood, obtained 12 months after liver transplant. The receptors shown here come from a human patient who received a liver transplant. Some T cells could come from the graft donor.

V gene TRBV27 combines with J gene TRBJ2-4, with a possible D match to TRBD2 (5 bases). From germline, CDR1 is MNHEY and CDR2 SMNVEV (reference sequence). The CDR3 has 13 amino acids. Trimming pared 0 bases from V and 8 bases from J, leaving 8 bases between. The CDR3 here is CASSLSPRDIQYF. DNA of the CDR3: TGTGCCAGCAGTTTATCCCCGAGGGACATTCAGTACTTC.

The genes are TRBV7-2 and TRBJ2-7; TRBD2 matches at 10 bases. Germline assignment: CDR1 SGHTA and CDR2 FQGNSA. The CDR3 has 14 residues. With V trimmed by 6 bases and J by 2 bases, 4 bases remained unmatched. CDR3 protein: CASSSSGSPYEQYF. In DNA form, the CDR3 reads TGTGCCAGCAGTTCTAGCGGGAGTCCCTACGAGCAGTACTTC.